A single sample gave rise to the 27 T cell receptor beta chains below, sequenced in a study of identifying expanded T cells in peripheral blood. The assay was immunoSEQ multiplex PCR, and TCRdb's table has in-frame clones only and misses some. The sample lists about 58,000 clones; over 85% were seen once. Input material: blood. Every receptor here comes from a person aged 18-69 years in good health.

V gene TRBV13 combines with J gene TRBJ2-7; 9 nucleotides align to TRBD2. The CDR3 has 15 residues. Germline-derived CDR1 and CDR2 are PRHDT and FYEKMQ (reference sequence). The J segment lost 6 bases and the V segment lost 5 bases, leaving 11 bases of the junction unmatched. CDR3 sequence reads: CASSIGTSSLREQYF. CDR3 DNA: TGTGCCAGCAGCATCGGGACTAGCTCCTTGCGCGAGCAGTACTTC.

V gene TRBV7-2 combines with J gene TRBJ2-3; D is possibly TRBD2 (6 bases). V was trimmed by 0 bases and J by 6 bases, leaving 16 bases between them. Germline CDR1 SGHTA, CDR2 FQGNSA. The CDR3 extends over 16 amino acids. The CDR3 spells CASSLAVGLALDTQYF. In nucleotides, the CDR3 is TGTGCCAGCAGCTTAGCTGTGGGGCTAGCGTTGGATACGCAGTATTTT.

This clone was observed a single time. The V call is TRBV6-5, the J call TRBJ2-7; D may correspond to TRBD1 or TRBD2 (5 bases each). Germline CDR1 and CDR2: MNHEY and SVGAGI. Trimming took off 6 bases at V and 3 bases at J, with 12 bases between the two ends. CDR3 length equals 13 residues. CDR3 DNA sequence: TGTGCCAGCAGCCAGGGACCGTTCTACGAGCAGTACTTC. Its protein is CASSQGPFYEQYF.

The chain combines TRBV15 with TRBJ2-1; D not certain. This CDR3 is 15 amino acids long. The V and J ends lost 2 bases and 7 bases respectively, with 15 bases between them. CDR1 is LNHNV, CDR2 YYDKDF, per germline (reference sequence). The CDR3 region is CATSRFRRIRNEQFF. In DNA, the CDR3 is TGTGCCACCAGCAGATTCCGTAGGATAAGGAATGAGCAGTTCTTC.

This chain connects TRBV27 to TRBJ2-2; either TRBD1 or TRBD2 may fit D (5 bases each). V was pared by 5 bases and J by 1 base, with 14 bases between. The CDR3 is 16 amino acids. Looked up from germline, CDR1 is MNHEY and CDR2 is SMNVEV (reference sequence). CDR3 DNA: TGTGCCAGCAGTAGGAAGGTGGGGGTGAACACCGGGGAGCTGTTTTTT. Translation gives CASSRKVGVNTGELFF.

The V gene is TRBV19, the J gene TRBJ1-1, with 7 bases matching TRBD1. This CDR3 has 14 amino acids. Germline CDR1 and CDR2: LNHDA and SQIVND (reference sequence). V lost 0 bases and J lost 5; bases outside the gene matches: 3. The CDR3 DNA sequence: TGTGCCAGTAGTATAGAGGCACAGGGGACTGAAGCTTTCTTT. This codes for CASSIEAQGTEAFF.

V gene TRBV5-1 combines with J gene TRBJ2-3, with D hard to call. CDR3 length: 15 amino acids. The V end was cut by 3 bases, the J end by 1 base, with 12 bases between. Germline V gene data show CDR1 as SGHRS and CDR2 as YFSETQ. In DNA, the CDR3 is TGCGCCAGCAGCTCCGTAGGTGATGGCACAGATACGCAGTATTTT. This encodes CASSSVGDGTDTQYF. Full variable domain (outside the CDR3, taken from reference TRBV5-1 and TRBJ2-3): KAGVTQTPRYLIKTRGQQVTLSCSPISGHRSVSWYQQTPGQGLQFLFEYFSETQRNKGNFPGRFSGRQFSNSRSEMNVSTLELGDSALYLCASSSVGDGTDTQYFGPGTRLTVL.

The V gene is TRBV5-4, the J gene TRBJ1-4; 7 bases agree with TRBD1. The CDR3 totals 15 residues. Germline V gives CDR1 SGHNT, CDR2 YYREEE (reference sequence). V was pared by 4 bases and J by 6 bases, with 9 bases of the junction left unmatched. CDR3 in amino acids: CASSVEGGRDEKLFF. CDR3 bases: TGTGCCAGCAGCGTTGAAGGGGGCCGGGATGAAAAACTGTTTTTT. Full variable domain (rest looked up from reference TRBV5-4 and TRBJ1-4): ETGVTQSPTHLIKTRGQQVTLRCSSQSGHNTVSWYQQALGQGPQFIFQYYREEENGRGNFPPRFSGLQFPNYSSELNVNALELDDSALYLCASSVEGGRDEKLFFGSGTQLSVL.

J is TRBJ2-1 and V is TRBV18; D call uncertain. V lost 2 bases and J 8 bases, leaving 7 bases between the germline ends. The CDR3 totals 12 residues. Germline V gives CDR1 KGHSH, CDR2 LQKENI. Here the CDR3 reads CASSPARHEQFF. The CDR3 DNA reads TGTGCCAGCTCACCAGCCCGGCATGAGCAGTTCTTC.

The chain has TRBV2 and TRBJ2-5; D is possibly TRBD1 (6 bases). The CDR3 sequence is 15 residues long. The ends were cut back, 4 bases at V and 2 bases at J, with 14 bases in the middle. Germline V gene data show CDR1 as SNHLY and CDR2 as FYNNEI. The DNA of the CDR3 is TGTGCCAGCAGTGTCTACGGGACAAAGCAAGAGACCCAGTACTTC. Protein product: CASSVYGTKQETQYF.

This rearrangement joins TRBV7-6 to TRBJ1-3; 10 nucleotides line up with TRBD1. V dropped 0 bases and J dropped 12; count of bases not matched to a gene: 5. CDR1 and CDR2 (germline): SGHVS, FNYEAQ. The CDR3 is 14 amino acids. The CDR3 region is CASSLALDRGNIYF. The CDR3 nucleotides are TGTGCCAGCAGCTTAGCCTTGGACAGGGGGAACATATATTTT. The complete variable domain, with remaining parts taken from reference TRBV7-6 and TRBJ1-3, reads GAGVSQSPRYKVTKRGQDVALRCDPISGHVSLYWYRQALGQGPEFLTYFNYEAQQDKSGLPNDRFSAERPEGSISTLTIQRTEQRDSAMYRCASSLALDRGNIYFGEGSWLTVV.

This CDR3 reads CASSQPTSPSYEQYF. CDR3 bases: TGCGCCAGCAGTCAACCCACGTCCCCATCCTACGAGCAGTACTTC. This chain uses TRBV23-1 with TRBJ2-7, with D hard to call. TRBV23-1 is known as an ORF, though its function is uncertain. The CDR3 consists of 15 residues. The V and J ends lost 2 bases and 1 base respectively, with 12 bases between them.

The gene calls are TRBV11-3 and TRBJ2-5; perhaps TRBD1 as D (6 bases). The CDR3 is 15 amino acids. Germline lookup yields CDR1 SGHNT and CDR2 YENEEA. Trimming pared 1 base from V and 4 bases from J, leaving 13 bases between. The CDR3 bases are TGTGCCAGCAGCTTAGGACAGACAGGCCGAGAGACCCAGTACTTC. Protein product: CASSLGQTGRETQYF.

This clone was picked up one time. The V and J genes are TRBV7-6 and TRBJ2-2, with 7 bases lining up with TRBD1. J gave up 5 bases and V 1 base, and 4 bases lay outside the gene matches. Germline V CDR1 and CDR2: SGHVS, FNYEAQ. The CDR3 runs to 15 residues. This chain's CDR3 is CASSLEGGATGELFF. CDR3 nucleotides: TGTGCCAGCAGCTTAGAAGGGGGCGCGACCGGGGAGCTGTTTTTT.

The J gene is TRBJ1-1, the V gene TRBV14, with TRBD1 matching over 9 bases. Germline V gives CDR1 SGHDN, CDR2 FVKESK. Unmatched junction bases numbered 3, after V lost 5 bases and J lost 5 bases. This CDR3 region has 13 residues. The chain's CDR3 is CASSWDRATEAFF. The CDR3 coding sequence is TGTGCCAGCAGCTGGGACAGGGCGACTGAAGCTTTCTTT.

This clone has just a few counts. J is TRBJ2-7 and V is TRBV2; the match to TRBD1 covers 7 bases. The CDR3 length is 15 residues. V gave up 6 bases and J gave up 6 bases; unmatched junction bases: 14. Germline V CDR1 and CDR2: SNHLY, FYNNEI. The CDR3 DNA reads as TGTGCCAGCAGACGGCGTCTGACAGGGTCTCTCGAGCAGTACTTC. This gives the protein CASRRRLTGSLEQYF.

The CDR3 loop is CASSLGPGVGYTF. As DNA, the CDR3 is TGTGCCAGCAGCTTAGGGCCAGGGGTGGGCTACACCTTC. The chain is built from TRBV7-2 and TRBJ1-2; tentatively, D is TRBD1 (6 bases). This CDR3 is built from 13 residues. V was clipped by 1 base and J by 8 bases, with 11 bases between them. Germline V gene data show CDR1 as SGHTA and CDR2 as FQGNSA.

This chain joins TRBV18 and TRBJ2-5, with D uncertain. Germline lookup yields CDR1 KGHSH and CDR2 LQKENI. Trimming took 2 bases from V and 4 from J, leaving 2 bases between them. There are 11 residues in the CDR3. The DNA of the CDR3 is TGTGCCAGCTCACCAAGAGAGACCCAGTACTTC. This codes for CASSPRETQYF. The full variable domain, with the rest looked up from reference TRBV18 and TRBJ2-5, is NAGVMQNPRHLVRRRGQEARLRCSPMKGHSHVYWYRQLPEEGLKFMVYLQKENIIDESGMPKERFSAEFPKEGPSILRIQQVVRGDSAAYFCASSPRETQYFGPGTRLLVL.

This clone occurred a few times. The chain combines TRBV6-4 with TRBJ1-1; D not resolved. The V gene's germline CDR1 is MRHNA and CDR2 SNTAGT. V was pared by 6 bases and J by 0 bases, with 8 bases between. The CDR3 length is 13 residues. The CDR3: CASRQTVNTEAFF. The CDR3 DNA reads as TGTGCCAGCAGGCAGACGGTGAACACTGAAGCTTTCTTT.

The chain carries TRBV15 and TRBJ2-1; TRBD2 matches 16 bases. The germline V gene encodes CDR1 LNHNV and CDR2 YYDKDF (reference sequence). V shed 6 bases and J 5 bases; nucleotides not matched to a gene: 10. The CDR3 has 18 residues. This CDR3 reads CATRLGTSGRDVDNEQFF. Written as DNA, the CDR3 is TGTGCCACCAGATTAGGGACTAGCGGGAGGGATGTGGACAATGAGCAGTTCTTC. Looking up the rest from reference TRBV15 and TRBJ2-1 gives the full variable domain: DAMVIQNPRYQVTQFGKPVTLSCSQTLNHNVMYWYQQKSSQAPKLLFHYYDKDFNNEADTPDNFQSRRPNTSFCFLDIRSPGLGDTAMYLCATRLGTSGRDVDNEQFFGPGTRLTVL.

The CDR3 protein is CASTPRAEETQYF. CDR3 bases: TGTGCCAGCACCCCAAGGGCTGAAGAGACCCAGTACTTC. The gene calls are TRBV6-5 and TRBJ2-5; no clear D. The germline CDR1 and CDR2 sequences are MNHEY and SVGAGI. V was pared by 7 bases and J by 3 bases, with 12 bases between. The CDR3 loop spans 13 amino acids.

The CDR3 reads CASSVGIYNEQFF. For the CDR3, the DNA is TGTGCCAGCAGTGTTGGTATATACAATGAGCAGTTCTTC. The chain employs TRBV2 and TRBJ2-1; D is ambiguous. CDR1 is SNHLY, CDR2 FYNNEI, per germline. V gave up 4 bases and J gave up 4 bases, with 8 bases separating them. The CDR3 covers 13 residues.

The chain couples TRBV7-2 to TRBJ2-1, with TRBD2 identical over 10 bases. Per germline, CDR1 SGHTA and CDR2 FQGNSA. The CDR3 is made up of 15 amino acids. After removal of 4 bases from V and 7 bases from J, the junction contained 7 bases not matched to a gene. CDR3 bases: TGTGCCAGCAGCTCTTCTAGCGGGAGCTTTAATGAGCAGTTCTTC. This gives the protein CASSSSSGSFNEQFF.

The chain combines TRBV6-1 with TRBJ2-7, with TRBD2 identical over 12 bases. The germline gives CDR1 MNHNS, CDR2 SASEGT. J lost 6 bases, V lost 6 bases, and 3 bases had no gene match. The CDR3 has 13 amino acids. The CDR3 DNA reads TGTGCCAGCAGGAGACTAGCGGGAGTCGAGCAGTACTTC. Translated: CASRRLAGVEQYF.

The J gene is TRBJ1-1, the V gene TRBV6-5; TRBD1 might be the D (5 bases). Germline CDR1 reads MNHEY; CDR2 reads SVGAGI. This CDR3 has 14 residues. Trimming took 4 bases from V and 5 from J, leaving 14 bases between them. The CDR3 sequence: CASSLTRGRTEAFF. The DNA for the CDR3 is TGTGCCAGCAGTTTAACGAGGGGCAGGACTGAAGCTTTCTTT.

The genes are TRBV7-2 and TRBJ2-1; 9 bases match TRBD2. V gave up 5 bases and J gave up 3 bases; unmatched junction bases: 5. The germline CDR1 and CDR2 sequences are SGHTA and FQGNSA. This CDR3 is 15 amino acids long. CDR3 DNA sequence: TGTGCCAGCAGCAATAGCGGGGGTGTCTACAATGAGCAGTTCTTC. Amino acid sequence: CASSNSGGVYNEQFF.

This clone has only a few counts. This chain uses TRBV5-4 with TRBJ1-1; 7 bases match TRBD1. V shed 2 bases, J shed 5 bases, and the junction held 6 bases outside the gene matches. The CDR3 length is 14 residues. CDR1 and CDR2 from the germline V gene are SGHNT and YYREEE (reference sequence). The DNA of the CDR3 is TGTGCCAGCAGCTTTGGACAGGCTTGGACTGAAGCTTTCTTT. Translation gives CASSFGQAWTEAFF.